Listed below are T cell receptor beta chains from one sample, sequenced in a study of control samples from healthy donors and cancer patients. The method was immunoSEQ multiplex PCR; TCRdb's version includes in-frame clones alone and lacks a portion of them. Found here are some 110,000 clones, approximately 92% of them singletons; the top ten hold approximately 1%. Sequencing used PBMCs. The origin of the receptors is a woman between 45 and 60 years old with colorectal cancer. Each CDR3 is given with its conserved first and last residue. The D gene is left open where the match is weak. Rows may omit the clone size; those that give it use once, few, many or a size class.

TRBV10-3	TRBJ2-7	NA	NA	CAISEFVYEQYF	TGTGCCATCAGTGAGTTTGTCTACGAGCAGTACTTC
TRBV13	TRBJ2-7	NA	NA	CASSLDSSYEQYF	TGTGCCAGCAGCTTAGACAGCTCCTACGAGCAGTACTTC
TRBV28	TRBJ1-2	NA	NA	CASSVAEVASYTF	TGTGCCAGCAGTGTTGCTGAGGTAGCGAGCTACACCTTC
TRBV11-2	TRBJ2-7	NA	NA	CASSLRVREQYF	TGTGCCAGCAGCTTAAGGGTTAGGGAGCAGTACTTC
TRBV28	TRBJ1-4	NA	NA	CASSFIGATNEKLFF	TGTGCCAGCAGTTTTATAGGGGCAACTAATGAAAAACTGTTTTTT
TRBV5-1	TRBJ2-1	NA	TRBD1	CASSLGQGIYNEQFF	TGCGCCAGCAGCTTGGGACAGGGCATCTACAATGAGCAGTTCTTC
TRBV5-1	TRBJ1-1	NA	NA	CASSFSDGDTEAFF	TGCGCCAGCAGCTTCAGCGACGGTGACACTGAAGCTTTCTTT
TRBV7-7	TRBJ2-1	once	NA	CASSLAGTGAYNEQFF	TGTGCCAGCAGCTTAGCCGGGACTGGCGCCTACAATGAGCAGTTCTTC
TRBV3-1/TRBV3-2	TRBJ2-3	NA	TRBD2	CASSPRLAGVTPTDTQYF	TGTGCCAGCAGCCCGAGGCTAGCGGGGGTCACCCCGACAGATACGCAGTATTTT
TRBV24-1	TRBJ2-2	NA	NA	CATSDAGSNTGELFF	TGTGCCACCAGTGATGCGGGTTCTAACACCGGGGAGCTGTTTTTT
TRBV9	TRBJ1-2	NA	NA	CASAGDGYTF	TGTGCCAGCGCAGGGGATGGCTACACCTTC
TRBV29-1	TRBJ1-1	NA	NA	CSVENTEAFF	TGCAGCGTTGAGAACACTGAAGCTTTCTTT
TRBV7-9	TRBJ2-1	NA	NA	CASSLRVQSTSYNEQFF	TGTGCCAGCAGCTTACGTGTACAGTCTACCTCCTACAATGAGCAGTTCTTC
TRBV5-1	TRBJ2-5	NA	TRBD2	CASSSPGTSGNQETQYF	TGCGCCAGCAGCTCACCGGGGACTAGCGGGAACCAAGAGACCCAGTACTTC
TRBV19	TRBJ2-4	NA	NA	CASTLEGSKNIQYF	TGTGCCAGTACCTTGGAGGGTTCCAAAAACATTCAGTACTTC
TRBV24-1	TRBJ2-1	NA	NA	CATSEGAVSSYNEQFF	TGTGCCACCAGTGAGGGGGCGGTAAGCTCCTACAATGAGCAGTTCTTC
TRBV5-4	TRBJ1-1	NA	NA	CASSFGQNTEAFF	TGTGCCAGCAGCTTCGGACAGAACACTGAAGCTTTCTTT
TRBV7-6	TRBJ2-5	NA	TRBD2	CASRNSGSPQETQYF	TGTGCCAGCAGAAATAGCGGGAGTCCCCAAGAGACCCAGTACTTC
TRBV2	TRBJ1-5	NA	NA	CASRPGLSNQPQHF	TGTGCCAGCAGGCCTGGTCTAAGCAATCAGCCCCAGCATTTT